This note documents a single T cell receptor (beta chain) sequence. This sample is part of a study of OX40 agonist ivuxolimab in advanced cancers. Libraries were prepared by immunoSEQ multiplex PCR; TCRdb keeps only in-frame clonotypes and omits some of them. The table has 11,000 to 15,000 clones, roughly 87% seen once. Germline V lookup: CDR1 MNHEY, CDR2 SMNVEV (reference sequence). CDR3 size: 15 residues. Unmatched junction bases numbered 6, after V lost 2 bases and J lost 4 bases. This specimen consisted of CD4+ or CD8+ T cells sorted from blood, obtained in a trial of the OX40 agonist ivuxolimab. The gene calls are TRBV27 and TRBJ1-2; TRBD1 aligns across 8 bases. This TCR came from an adult with an advanced solid tumor such as melanoma, head and neck, liver or kidney cancer. CDR3 in DNA: TGTGCCAGCAGTTTACAAGCAGGGGGCCTCTATGGCTACACCTTC. This gives the protein CASSLQAGGLYGYTF.